These 26 T cell receptor beta chains share one sample of origin, sequenced in a study of T-cell reconstitution after alpha-beta-depleted transplantation in children. The TCRbeta library was prepared with unique molecular identifiers. TCRdb fed the PCR reads into MiXCR, producing one record per CDR3 protein. The sample includes 500,000 to 600,000 distinct CDR3 sequences, approximately 16% of them seen just once. Material: PBMCs from the stem cell graft donor, obtained from the stem cell graft. Receptor source: a human donor who donated a stem cell graft to a child with acute lymphoblastic leukemia.

The V and J genes are TRBV7-8 and TRBJ2-3; 12 positions match TRBD2. Germline V gene data show CDR1 as SGHVS and CDR2 as FQNEAQ. V shed 5 bases and J 0 bases; nucleotides not matched to a gene: 15. CDR3 length: 20 residues. In DNA form, the CDR3 reads TGTGCCAGCAGCCTAGATCCCGGGACTAGCGGGTATGCTAGCACAGATACGCAGTATTTT. It specifies CASSLDPGTSGYASTDTQYF.

This clonotype was observed a handful of times. The gene calls are TRBV10-3 and TRBJ2-3; D remains unclear. The CDR3 runs to 16 residues. V was shortened by 0 bases and J by 1 base, with 11 bases between the two germline ends. Per the germline V gene, CDR1 is ENHRY and CDR2 is SYGVKD. The CDR3 coding sequence is TGTGCCATCAGTGAGTCTTCAGCCGGAGGCACAGATACGCAGTATTTT. It translates to CAISESSAGGTDTQYF.

This chain uses TRBV20-1 with TRBJ2-7; D not resolved. This CDR3 has 15 residues. Germline CDR1 and CDR2: DFQATT and SNEGSKA (reference sequence). Trimming took 0 bases from V and 0 from J, leaving 12 bases between them. The CDR3 bases are TGCAGTGCTAGAGATCGCCCCCTTAGCTCCTACGAGCAGTACTTC. Translation gives CSARDRPLSSYEQYF.

The rearrangement links TRBV5-1 to TRBJ2-1; D is undetermined. Germline CDR1 SGHRS, CDR2 YFSETQ. The V end lost 4 bases, the J end lost 8 bases, and 19 bases lay between the germline ends. This CDR3 has 15 amino acids. Written as DNA, the CDR3 is TGCGCCAGCAGCCCAAGACACGTCCTTCGGGATGAGCAGTTCTTC. Translated: CASSPRHVLRDEQFF.

This clonotype has more than one count but fewer than ten. The chain uses TRBV4-1 and TRBJ2-1, with TRBD2 identical over 13 bases. This CDR3 comprises 17 residues. The germline V gene has CDR1 MGHRA and CDR2 YSYEKL. V was pared by 0 bases and J by 9 bases, with 8 bases of the junction left unmatched. The CDR3 coding sequence is TGCGCCAGCAGCCAAGAACTAGCGGGAGGGCCGCGGGGTGAGCAGTTCTTC. This translates into CASSQELAGGPRGEQFF.

The chain carries TRBV4-1 and TRBJ2-7, with unresolved D. There are 16 residues in the CDR3. CDR1 is MGHRA and CDR2 is YSYEKL in the germline V gene. V lost 1 base and J 2 bases, leaving 15 bases between the germline ends. The DNA for the CDR3 is TGCGCCAGCAGCCAAGTCCCGCGAGTGATAACCTACGAGCAGTACTTC. Protein product: CASSQVPRVITYEQYF.

The chain links TRBV27 to TRBJ2-7, with D tentatively TRBD2 (5 bases). The CDR3 sequence is 14 residues long. V was clipped by 4 bases and J by 3 bases, with 13 bases between them. CDR1 and CDR2 (germline): MNHEY, SMNVEV (reference sequence). The CDR3: CASSSLLAYYEQYF. The CDR3 nucleotides are TGTGCCAGCAGTTCCCTCTTAGCGTACTACGAGCAGTACTTC.

The rearrangement joins TRBV12-3 or TRBV12-4 to TRBJ2-3; 11 positions agree with TRBD2. After removal of 4 bases from V and 0 bases from J, the junction contained 15 bases not matched to a gene. The CDR3 totals 20 residues. The CDR3 is CASSSGLAGAGVLSTDTQYF. In DNA, the CDR3 is TGTGCCAGCAGTTCCGGACTAGCGGGCGCGGGGGTCCTAAGCACAGATACGCAGTATTTT.

V gene TRBV3-1 combines with J gene TRBJ1-1, with D unresolved. The CDR3 loop spans 15 amino acids. Trimming stripped 0 bases from V and 1 base from J, with 9 bases between. Germline V lookup: CDR1 LGHDT, CDR2 YNNKEL (reference sequence). Here the CDR3 DNA reads TGTGCCAGCAGCCAAGAAGGTCTCAGGAACACTGAAGCTTTCTTT. Translated: CASSQEGLRNTEAFF.

This clonotype was observed a handful of times. This chain links TRBV4-1 with TRBJ1-2; TRBD1 agrees at 11 bases. V shed 1 base and J 9 bases; nucleotides not matched to a gene: 10. Germline V CDR1 and CDR2: MGHRA, YSYEKL. CDR3 size: 16 residues. The CDR3 sequence is CASSQVRGQGGTRYTF. The CDR3 nucleotides read TGCGCCAGCAGCCAAGTCCGGGGACAGGGGGGTACTCGCTACACCTTC.

Note on this clonotype: Since the CDR3 does not end with the conserved phenylalanine or tryptophan, this likely comes from a read error. This sequence joins TRBV7-9 and TRBJ2-7; 11 bases align to TRBD2. J was trimmed by 2 bases and V by 5 bases; bases with no gene match: 8. The germline V gene encodes CDR1 SEHNR and CDR2 FQNEAQ (reference sequence). The CDR3 sequence is 16 residues long. For the CDR3, the DNA is TGTGCCAGCAGCCAGACTAGCGGGAAAGAAGCCTACGAGCAGTACTCC. It encodes CASSQTSGKEAYEQYS.

This clonotype was seen only a few times. One junction end does not reproduce the germline sequence, and a read error may be involved. CDR3 coding DNA: TGTGCCACCTCACCGGCGGGACATGGCTACACCTTC. Translating gives CATSPAGHGYTF. The genes are TRBV18 and TRBJ1-2; possibly TRBD1 for D (5 bases). Looked up from germline, CDR1 is KGHSH and CDR2 is LQKENI. The CDR3 has 12 residues.

In its sample, this clonotype was seen a few times. The V call is TRBV9, the J call TRBJ2-2; 11 bases agree with TRBD2. V trimming: 3 bases; J trimming: 6 bases; junction bases outside the gene matches: 7. This CDR3 region has 16 residues. Germline V gene data show CDR1 as SGDLS and CDR2 as YYNGEE. The CDR3 DNA reads as TGTGCCAGCAGCGCGGAACTAGCGGGAGTGCCCGGGGAGCTGTTTTTT. This sequence encodes CASSAELAGVPGELFF.

This clonotype was counted a few times. The chain joins TRBV27 to TRBJ2-7; 8 nucleotides match TRBD2. The V gene's germline CDR1 is MNHEY and CDR2 SMNVEV (reference sequence). The CDR3 is made up of 16 amino acids. V was pared by 5 bases and J by 0 bases, with 9 bases of the junction left unmatched. The CDR3 loop reads CASSSSGGVGSYEQYF. DNA of the CDR3: TGTGCCAGCAGTAGCTCCGGGGGGGTGGGCTCCTACGAGCAGTACTTC.

V gene TRBV12-3 or TRBV12-4 combines with J gene TRBJ2-3, with D perhaps matching TRBD2 (6 bases). The CDR3 contains 13 residues. The V and J ends lost 6 bases and 2 bases respectively, with 9 bases between them. The CDR3 loop reads CASRLALTDTQYF. CDR3 bases: TGTGCCAGCAGACTAGCCCTCACAGATACGCAGTATTTT.

This clonotype was observed a handful of times. J is TRBJ2-7 and V is TRBV24-1, with unresolved D. Trimming removed 3 bases at V and 4 bases at J, with 6 bases between. Germline assignment: CDR1 KGHDR and CDR2 SFDVKD. This CDR3 comprises 12 residues. The CDR3 reads CATSDTGYEQYF. Written as DNA, the CDR3 is TGTGCCACCAGTGATACTGGATACGAGCAGTACTTC.

There are a few counts of this clonotype. J is TRBJ2-1 and V is TRBV6-2 or TRBV6-3; 8 bases line up with TRBD1. V trimming: 2 bases; J trimming: 2 bases; junction bases outside the gene matches: 2. The CDR3 loop spans 15 amino acids. Germline CDR1 and CDR2: MNHEY and SVGEGT. CDR3 sequence: CASSYGQGPYNEQFF. The CDR3 DNA reads as TGTGCCAGCAGTTACGGACAGGGACCCTACAATGAGCAGTTCTTC.

This clonotype has a handful of counts. This chain connects TRBV4-1 to TRBJ1-5, with 8 bases matching TRBD1. CDR1 and CDR2 from the germline V gene are MGHRA and YSYEKL. V shed 3 bases and J 1 base; nucleotides not matched to a gene: 8. The CDR3 has 17 residues. The CDR3 DNA reads as TGCGCCAGCAGCCAGACTCAGGGGGCAGTCAGCAATCAGCCCCAGCATTTT. Translating gives CASSQTQGAVSNQPQHF.

The chain uses TRBV25-1 and TRBJ2-3, with 11 bases that match TRBD2. The CDR3 covers 19 residues. The germline V gene has CDR1 MGHDK and CDR2 SYGVNS. V lost 6 bases and J lost 3; bases outside the gene matches: 17. The CDR3 DNA sequence: TGTGCCAGCAGCCCCCCCATTAGCGGGAGGGTCTTTAGTACAGATACGCAGTATTTT. This sequence encodes CASSPPISGRVFSTDTQYF.

This chain joins TRBV5-6 and TRBJ2-7; weak D call: TRBD1 (5 bases). V lost 0 bases, J lost 2 bases, and 9 bases lay in between. This CDR3 is built from 14 residues. Germline values: CDR1 SGHDT, CDR2 YYEEEE. The CDR3 nucleotides read TGTGCCAGCAGCTTGGTACAGGACGCCTACGAGCAGTACTTC. Residues: CASSLVQDAYEQYF.

This chain uses TRBV12-3 or TRBV12-4 with TRBJ2-5; 7 nucleotides line up with TRBD2. Unmatched junction bases numbered 8, after V lost 8 bases and J lost 2 bases. This CDR3 region has 14 residues. CDR3 sequence reads: CASYSGGWQETQYF. CDR3 sequence (DNA): TGTGCCAGCTACTCGGGGGGTTGGCAAGAGACCCAGTACTTC.

The chain uses TRBV20-1 and TRBJ2-3; TRBD1 or TRBD2 may be the D gene (6 bases each). This CDR3 spans 12 amino acids. Germline V gene sequence: CDR1 DFQATT, CDR2 SNEGSKA (reference sequence). Trimming left V 0 bases short and J 9 bases short, with 10 bases between. CDR3 in amino acids: CSARDLGGTQYF. In DNA, the CDR3 is TGCAGTGCTAGAGATCTAGGGGGGACGCAGTATTTT.

The chain carries TRBV18 and TRBJ2-2, with TRBD1 matching 7 bases. The CDR3 spans 15 residues. Germline trimming cut 3 bases from V and 2 bases from J; bases unmatched to any gene: 3. CDR1 and CDR2 from the germline V gene are KGHSH and LQKENI. The CDR3 DNA reads as TGTGCCAGCTCACCCGACAGGGCCAACACCGGGGAGCTGTTTTTT. It yields the protein CASSPDRANTGELFF.

The gene calls are TRBV6-4 and TRBJ2-1; 8 bases fit TRBD2. This CDR3 has 16 amino acids. Germline V gene sequence: CDR1 MRHNA, CDR2 SNTAGT. J was trimmed by 7 bases and V by 0 bases; bases with no gene match: 8. CDR3 sequence reads: CASSDSASGPTNEQFF. CDR3 nucleotide sequence: TGTGCCAGCAGTGACTCGGCTAGCGGGCCCACAAATGAGCAGTTCTTC.

This clonotype turned up a few times. V is TRBV6-5 and J is TRBJ2-3, with D possibly TRBD2 on 6 matching bases. V lost 0 bases to trimming and J lost 3 bases, with 16 bases between them. Germline V gene lookup returns CDR1 MNHEY and CDR2 SVGAGI. CDR3 size: 17 residues. CDR3 nucleotide sequence: TGTGCCAGCAGTTACTCGGGCTCTAGCGAAGATACAGATACGCAGTATTTT. Its translation is CASSYSGSSEDTDTQYF.

On this clonotype itself: Germline is not matched at one junction end, which may reflect a read error. This sequence joins TRBV20-1 and TRBJ1-5, with TRBD1 matching 11 bases. Germline V gene sequence: CDR1 DFQATT, CDR2 SNEGSKA (reference sequence). The CDR3 consists of 17 residues. The CDR3 protein is CCARVGQGGLYNQPQHF. The CDR3 nucleotides are TGCTGTGCTAGAGTGGGACAGGGGGGACTCTACAATCAGCCCCAGCATTTT.